One sample yielded the 5 T cell receptor beta chains listed below, sequenced in a study of metastatic and nonmetastatic thyroid tumors (dated by TCRdb to 2018 to 2020). Library preparation used PCR. Sequencing took place on an Illumina HiSeq 4000. The raw public reads went through TCRdb reprocessing: fastp at Q25, MiXCR clone calling, in-frame beta chains kept. The sample table holds fewer than 40,000 clones, of which roughly a third were seen once. The ten largest account for approximately 16% of the sample. None of the patients had been given any treatment before thyroid surgery. Sequenced: tumor tissue. Receptor source: a female donor with papillary thyroid cancer or a benign thyroid nodule (not recorded which). Some clones in this sample may be carry-over from other donors' samples.

This chain links TRBV28 with TRBJ1-2, with no clear D. Germline V gene sequence: CDR1 MDHEN, CDR2 SYDVKM. Trimming pared 4 bases from V and 2 bases from J, leaving 5 bases between. The CDR3 spans 12 residues. The CDR3 spells CASSYDNYGYTF. CDR3 in DNA: TGTGCCAGCAGTTACGACAACTATGGCTACACCTTC.

This clone showed up just a few times. The chain carries TRBV24-1 and TRBJ2-2; D unresolved. Deletions cut 4 bases from V and 6 bases from J, with 8 bases between. The CDR3 spans 13 residues. CDR1 KGHDR and CDR2 SFDVKD come from the germline V gene. The CDR3 protein is CATSDPPPGELFF. The CDR3 nucleotides read TGTGCCACCAGTGACCCCCCGCCCGGGGAGCTGTTTTTT.

The rearrangement uses TRBV20-1 and TRBJ2-2; D unclear. CDR3 length: 13 amino acids. Germline lookup yields CDR1 DFQATT and CDR2 SNEGSKA (reference sequence). The germline V and J ends were trimmed by 2 bases and 0 bases, with 4 bases remaining between them. In nucleotides, the CDR3 is TGCAGTGCTAGACCCTCGAACACCGGGGAGCTGTTTTTT. Its translation: CSARPSNTGELFF.

The chain joins TRBV9 to TRBJ2-7, with 7 positions matching TRBD2. Germline V gene lookup returns CDR1 SGDLS and CDR2 YYNGEE. Trimming removed 4 bases from V and 2 bases from J; junction bases left unmatched: 12. This CDR3 contains 16 residues. The CDR3, as DNA: TGTGCCAGCAGCCCGAGAGTTGGGGCGGGAGCCTACGAGCAGTACTTC. Its protein product is CASSPRVGAGAYEQYF.

The chain is built from TRBV30 and TRBJ2-2; possible D gene TRBD2, 7 bases. Trimming removed 8 bases at V and 4 bases at J, with 14 bases between. Looked up from germline, CDR1 is GTSNPN and CDR2 is SVGIG (reference sequence). CDR3 length: 13 residues. The chain's CDR3 is CASRGGSTGELFF. DNA for the CDR3: TGTGCCAGTCGCGGGGGCAGCACCGGGGAGCTGTTTTTT.